These T cell receptor beta chains were read from a single sample in a study of blood T cell repertoires in COVID-19. Measured with immunoSEQ multiplex PCR; TCRdb has only the in-frame clones, and not every one. The repertoire holds hundreds of thousands of clones, with 86% as singletons. Sequenced: PBMCs or T cells enriched from blood (not recorded which). All receptors derive from a man aged 40-49 years who had recovered from COVID-19. Each CDR3 is given without its conserved first and last residue.

j_gene | v_gene | CDR3aa
TRBJ1-1 | TRBV7-8 | ASSLQGPPTEAF
TRBJ1-1 | TRBV5-1 | ASSFGGYTEAF
TRBJ2-3 | TRBV4-1 | ASSPGLAGTDTQY
TRBJ2-3 | TRBV12-3/TRBV12-4 | ASNHRGGDTQY
TRBJ2-1 | TRBV13 | ASSLSGGGYNEQF
TRBJ2-2 | TRBV4-1 | ASSGGQGPTGELF
TRBJ2-7 | TRBV28 | ASSPEGGASYEQY
TRBJ1-6 | TRBV19 | ASSKGASSYNSPLH
TRBJ1-2 | TRBV5-1 | ASSEDRFGYT
TRBJ1-1 | TRBV11-2 | ATAYYQGVGTEAF
TRBJ2-7 | TRBV3-1/TRBV3-2 | ASSQPPALLAGGSYEQY
TRBJ1-5 | TRBV19 | ASSEQPNQPQH
TRBJ2-1 | TRBV4-3 | ASSYGGADEQF
TRBJ2-7 | TRBV7-6 | ASSLGASSTYEQY
TRBJ2-2 | TRBV3-1/TRBV3-2 | ASSQAAQGGTGELF
TRBJ1-1 | TRBV4-3 | ASSQRDRGNTEAF
TRBJ1-3 | TRBV7-2 | ASSPSGHRSGNTIY
TRBJ2-1 | TRBV18 | ASSPGTGDNEQF
TRBJ2-5 | TRBV3-1/TRBV3-2 | ASSQDRGETQY
TRBJ1-6 | TRBV6-5 | ASMEGDSPLH
TRBJ1-2 | TRBV11-1 | ASSLAGSLSYGYT
TRBJ2-1 | TRBV11-1 | ASSLAYSGLADYNEQF
TRBJ1-2 | TRBV14 | ASSLSGSSYYGYT
TRBJ1-4 | TRBV11-2 | ASSRTAANEKLF
TRBJ2-7 | TRBV6-5 | ASSRGAYEQY
TRBJ2-5 | TRBV7-9 | ASSRLAGPQETQY
TRBJ2-7 | TRBV19 | ASSIGTGVYEQY
TRBJ2-2 | TRBV19 | ASNHPPGTGELF
TRBJ1-1 | TRBV18 | ASSPPLTRGSAF
TRBJ2-7 | TRBV19 | ASTPGLAGGNEQY
TRBJ2-1 | TRBV14 | ASSRWGVTYNEQF
TRBJ2-3 | TRBV3-1/TRBV3-2 | ASSLGTSGISTDTQY
TRBJ1-2 | TRBV29-1 | SVEVGAGNYGYT
TRBJ2-1 | TRBV7-3 | ASSLTAGRGLQF
TRBJ2-5 | TRBV7-8 | ASSLILQGGETQY
TRBJ2-2 | TRBV5-4 | ASSLALAGGGTGELF
TRBJ2-1 | TRBV4-1 | ASSHGLPNNEQF
TRBJ1-1 | TRBV20-1 | SARDESLAF
TRBJ2-5 | TRBV3-1/TRBV3-2 | ASSQVNRGRETQY
TRBJ2-7 | TRBV2 | ASSPQGAYEQY
TRBJ2-3 | TRBV6-5 | ASIGTDTQY